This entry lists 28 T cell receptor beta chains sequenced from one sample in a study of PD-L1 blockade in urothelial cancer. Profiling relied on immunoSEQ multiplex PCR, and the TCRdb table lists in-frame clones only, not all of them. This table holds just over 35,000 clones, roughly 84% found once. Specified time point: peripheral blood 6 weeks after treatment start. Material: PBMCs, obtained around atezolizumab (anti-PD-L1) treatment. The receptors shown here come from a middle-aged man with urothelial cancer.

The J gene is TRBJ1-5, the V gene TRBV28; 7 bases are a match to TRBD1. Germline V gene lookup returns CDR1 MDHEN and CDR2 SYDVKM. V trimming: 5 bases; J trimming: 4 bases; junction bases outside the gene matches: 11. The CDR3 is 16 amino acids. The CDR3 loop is CASSPPRTGLNQPQHF. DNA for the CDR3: TGTGCCAGCAGTCCACCTCGGACAGGACTTAATCAGCCCCAGCATTTT.

CDR3 sequence (DNA): TGTGCCAGCAGTGTTCAGGGGGCAGGAACCAACTATGGCTACACCTTC. Its translation: CASSVQGAGTNYGYTF. The rearrangement links TRBV6-1 to TRBJ1-2; TRBD1 agrees at 8 bases. Trimming at V came to 4 bases and at J to 2 bases, leaving 9 bases not matched to a gene. The CDR3 sequence is 16 residues long. Germline V CDR1 and CDR2: MNHNS, SASEGT.

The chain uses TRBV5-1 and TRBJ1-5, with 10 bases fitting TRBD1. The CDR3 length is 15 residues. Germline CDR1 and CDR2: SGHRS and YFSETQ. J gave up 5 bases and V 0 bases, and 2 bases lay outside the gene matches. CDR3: CASSLEGQGYQPQHF. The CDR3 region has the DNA TGCGCCAGCAGCTTGGAGGGACAGGGGTATCAGCCCCAGCATTTT.

CDR3 loop: CASSSSGRATDTQYF. CDR3 DNA: TGTGCCAGCAGTTCGAGCGGGAGGGCCACAGATACGCAGTATTTT. V gene TRBV27 combines with J gene TRBJ2-3; 10 nucleotides match TRBD2. The V segment lost 4 bases and the J segment 2 bases; nucleotides outside the gene matches: 3. This CDR3 contains 15 residues. Germline V gene data show CDR1 as MNHEY and CDR2 as SMNVEV (reference sequence).

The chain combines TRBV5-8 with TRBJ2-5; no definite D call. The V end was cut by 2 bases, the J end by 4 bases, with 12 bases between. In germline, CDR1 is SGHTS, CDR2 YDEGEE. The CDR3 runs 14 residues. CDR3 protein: CASSFLSTRETQYF. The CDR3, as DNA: TGTGCCAGCAGCTTTTTATCTACCCGAGAGACCCAGTACTTC.

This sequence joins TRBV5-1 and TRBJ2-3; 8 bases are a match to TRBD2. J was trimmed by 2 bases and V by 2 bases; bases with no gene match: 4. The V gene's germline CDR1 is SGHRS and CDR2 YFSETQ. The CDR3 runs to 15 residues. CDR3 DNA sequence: TGCGCCAGCAGCTTTCTAGCGGGTAACACAGATACGCAGTATTTT. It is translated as CASSFLAGNTDTQYF.

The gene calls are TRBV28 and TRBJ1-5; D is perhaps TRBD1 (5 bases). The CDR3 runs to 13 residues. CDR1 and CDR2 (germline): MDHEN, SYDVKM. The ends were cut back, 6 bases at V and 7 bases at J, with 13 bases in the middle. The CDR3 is CASSPDSAQPQHF. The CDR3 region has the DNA TGTGCCAGCAGCCCCGACAGCGCGCAGCCCCAGCATTTT. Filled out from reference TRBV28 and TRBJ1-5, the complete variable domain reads DVKVTQSSRYLVKRTGEKVFLECVQDMDHENMFWYRQDPGLGLRLIYFSYDVKMKEKGDIPEGYSVSREKKERFSLILESASTNQTSMYLCASSPDSAQPQHFGDGTRLSIL.

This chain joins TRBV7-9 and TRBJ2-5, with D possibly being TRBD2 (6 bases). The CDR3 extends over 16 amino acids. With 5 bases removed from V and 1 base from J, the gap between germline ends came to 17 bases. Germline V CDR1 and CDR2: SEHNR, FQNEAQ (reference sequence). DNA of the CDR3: TGTGCCAGCAGCCGGGGGTTAGGCGGGGTCCAAGAGACCCAGTACTTC. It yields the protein CASSRGLGGVQETQYF.

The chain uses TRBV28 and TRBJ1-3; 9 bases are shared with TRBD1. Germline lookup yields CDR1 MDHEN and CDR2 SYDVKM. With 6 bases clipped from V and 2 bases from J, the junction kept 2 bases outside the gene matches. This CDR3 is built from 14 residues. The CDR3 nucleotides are TGTGCCAGCAGGGGACAGGGAACTGGAAACACCATATATTTT. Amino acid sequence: CASRGQGTGNTIYF.

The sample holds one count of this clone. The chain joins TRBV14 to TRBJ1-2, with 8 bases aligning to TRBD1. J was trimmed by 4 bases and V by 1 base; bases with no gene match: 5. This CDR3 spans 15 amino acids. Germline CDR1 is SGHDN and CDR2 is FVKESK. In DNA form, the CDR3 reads TGTGCCAGCAGCCAAGTTGGGCAGGGGGCCTATGGCTACACCTTC. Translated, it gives CASSQVGQGAYGYTF.

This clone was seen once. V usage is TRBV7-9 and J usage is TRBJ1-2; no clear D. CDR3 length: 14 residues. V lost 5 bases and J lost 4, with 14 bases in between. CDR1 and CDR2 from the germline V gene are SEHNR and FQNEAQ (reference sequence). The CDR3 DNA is TGTGCCAGCAGCCGCGGGGAAGGTAGCTATGGCTACACCTTC. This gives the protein CASSRGEGSYGYTF. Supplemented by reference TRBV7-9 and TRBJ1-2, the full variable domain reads DTGVSQNPRHKITKRGQNVTFRCDPISEHNRLYWYRQTLGQGPEFLTYFQNEAQLEKSRLLSDRFSAERPKGSFSTLEIQRTEQGDSAMYLCASSRGEGSYGYTFGSGTRLTVV.

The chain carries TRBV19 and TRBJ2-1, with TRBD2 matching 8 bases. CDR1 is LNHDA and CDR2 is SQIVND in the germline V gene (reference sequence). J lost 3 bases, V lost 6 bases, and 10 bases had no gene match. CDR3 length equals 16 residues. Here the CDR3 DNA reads TGTGCCAGTAGGAAGGAGCTACTAGCGGTCTACAATGAGCAGTTCTTC. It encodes CASRKELLAVYNEQFF.

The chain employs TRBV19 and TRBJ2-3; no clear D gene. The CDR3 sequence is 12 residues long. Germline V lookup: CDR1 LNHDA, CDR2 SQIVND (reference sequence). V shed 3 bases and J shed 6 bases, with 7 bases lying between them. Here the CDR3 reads CASSMGADTQYF. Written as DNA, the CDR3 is TGTGCCAGTAGTATGGGCGCGGATACGCAGTATTTT. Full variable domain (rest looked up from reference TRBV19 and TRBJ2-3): DGGITQSPKYLFRKEGQNVTLSCEQNLNHDAMYWYRQDPGQGLRLIYYSQIVNDFQKGDIAEGYSVSREKKESFPLTVTSAQKNPTAFYLCASSMGADTQYFGPGTRLTVL.

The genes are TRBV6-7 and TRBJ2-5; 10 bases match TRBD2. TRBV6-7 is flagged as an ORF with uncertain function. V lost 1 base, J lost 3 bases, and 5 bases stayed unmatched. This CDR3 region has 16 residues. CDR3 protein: CASSYWGTSDKETQYF. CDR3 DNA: TGTGCCAGCAGTTACTGGGGGACTAGCGATAAAGAGACCCAGTACTTC.

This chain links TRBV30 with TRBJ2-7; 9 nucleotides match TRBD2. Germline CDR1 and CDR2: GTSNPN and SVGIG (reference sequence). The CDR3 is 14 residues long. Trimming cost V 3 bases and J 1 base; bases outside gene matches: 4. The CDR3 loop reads CAWRSSGISYEQYF. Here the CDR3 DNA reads TGTGCCTGGAGGTCTAGCGGGATTTCCTACGAGCAGTACTTC.

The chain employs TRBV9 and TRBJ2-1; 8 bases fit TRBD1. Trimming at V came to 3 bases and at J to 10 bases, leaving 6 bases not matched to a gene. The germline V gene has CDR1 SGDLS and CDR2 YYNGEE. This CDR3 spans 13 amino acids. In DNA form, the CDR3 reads TGTGCCAGCAGCGCAACAGGGGGAATAGAGCAGTTCTTC. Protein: CASSATGGIEQFF.

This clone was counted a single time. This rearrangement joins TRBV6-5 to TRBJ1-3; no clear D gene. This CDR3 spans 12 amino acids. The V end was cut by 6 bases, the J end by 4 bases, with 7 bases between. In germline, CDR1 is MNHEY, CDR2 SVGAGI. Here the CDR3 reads CASSALGNTIYF. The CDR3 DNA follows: TGTGCCAGCAGCGCTCTAGGAAACACCATATATTTT.

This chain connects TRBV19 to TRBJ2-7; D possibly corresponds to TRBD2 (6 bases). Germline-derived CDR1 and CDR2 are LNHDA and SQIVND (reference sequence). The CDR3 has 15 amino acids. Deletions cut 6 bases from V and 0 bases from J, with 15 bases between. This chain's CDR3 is CASSRGTPSSYEQYF. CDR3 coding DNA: TGTGCCAGTAGCCGGGGGACTCCCAGCTCCTACGAGCAGTACTTC.

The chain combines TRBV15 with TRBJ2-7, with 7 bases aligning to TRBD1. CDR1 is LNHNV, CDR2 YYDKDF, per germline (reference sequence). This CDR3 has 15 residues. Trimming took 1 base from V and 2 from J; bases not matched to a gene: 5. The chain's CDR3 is CATSRARQGTYEQYF. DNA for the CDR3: TGTGCCACCAGCAGAGCCAGACAGGGTACCTACGAGCAGTACTTC.

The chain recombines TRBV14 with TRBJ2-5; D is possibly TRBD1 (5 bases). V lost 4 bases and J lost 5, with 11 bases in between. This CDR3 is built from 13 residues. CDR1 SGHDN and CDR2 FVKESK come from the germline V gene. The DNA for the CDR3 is TGTGCCAGCAGCCGCCGGGCAGGGGAGACCCAGTACTTC. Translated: CASSRRAGETQYF.

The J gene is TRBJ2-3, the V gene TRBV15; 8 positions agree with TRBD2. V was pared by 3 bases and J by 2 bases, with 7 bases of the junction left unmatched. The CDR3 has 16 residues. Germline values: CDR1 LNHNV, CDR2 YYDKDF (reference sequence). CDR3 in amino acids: CATSSLAGLATDTQYF. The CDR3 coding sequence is TGTGCCACCAGCAGCCTAGCGGGCCTCGCCACAGATACGCAGTATTTT.

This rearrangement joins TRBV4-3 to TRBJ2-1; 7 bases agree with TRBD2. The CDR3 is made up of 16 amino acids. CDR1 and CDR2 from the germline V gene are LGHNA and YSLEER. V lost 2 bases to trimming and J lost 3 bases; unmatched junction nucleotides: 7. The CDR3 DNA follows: TGCGCCAGCAGCCAAAAGAGCGGGGTTCTCTACAATGAGCAGTTCTTC. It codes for CASSQKSGVLYNEQFF.

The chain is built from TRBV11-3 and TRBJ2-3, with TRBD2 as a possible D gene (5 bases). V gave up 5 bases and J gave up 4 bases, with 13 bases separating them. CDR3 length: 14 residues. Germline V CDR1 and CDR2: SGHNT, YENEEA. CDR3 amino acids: CASSMGKGADTQYF. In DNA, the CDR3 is TGTGCCAGCAGCATGGGGAAGGGAGCAGATACGCAGTATTTT.

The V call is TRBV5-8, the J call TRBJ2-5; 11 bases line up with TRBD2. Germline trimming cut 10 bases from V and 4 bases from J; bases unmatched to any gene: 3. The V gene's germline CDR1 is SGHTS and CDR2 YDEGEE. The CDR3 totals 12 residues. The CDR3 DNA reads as TGTGCCGTAGCGGGAGGGGGAGAGACCCAGTACTTC. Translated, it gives CAVAGGGETQYF. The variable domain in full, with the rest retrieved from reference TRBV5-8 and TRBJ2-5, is EAGVTQSPTHLIKTRGQQATLRCSPISGHTSVYWYQQALGLGLQFLLWYDEGEERNRGNFPPRFSGRQFPNYSSELNVNALELEDSALYLCAVAGGGETQYFGPGTRLLVL.

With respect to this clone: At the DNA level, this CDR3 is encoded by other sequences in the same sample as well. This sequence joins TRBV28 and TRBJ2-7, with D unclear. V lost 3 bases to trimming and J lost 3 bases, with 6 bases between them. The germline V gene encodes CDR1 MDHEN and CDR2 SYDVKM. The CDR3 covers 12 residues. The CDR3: CASSLPGYEQYF. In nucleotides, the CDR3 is TGTGCCAGCAGTTTGCCCGGCTACGAGCAGTACTTC.

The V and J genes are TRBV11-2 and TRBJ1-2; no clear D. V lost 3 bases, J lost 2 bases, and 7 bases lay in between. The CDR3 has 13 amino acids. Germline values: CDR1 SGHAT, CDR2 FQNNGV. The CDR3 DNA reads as TGTGCCAGCAGCTTCGGTTACAACTATGGCTACACCTTC. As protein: CASSFGYNYGYTF.

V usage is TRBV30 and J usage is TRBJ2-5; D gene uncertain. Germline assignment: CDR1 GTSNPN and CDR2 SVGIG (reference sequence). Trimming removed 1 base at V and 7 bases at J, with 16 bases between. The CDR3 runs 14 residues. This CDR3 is CAWSAQWVSGTQYF. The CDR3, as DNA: TGTGCCTGGAGTGCACAGTGGGTGAGTGGGACCCAGTACTTC.

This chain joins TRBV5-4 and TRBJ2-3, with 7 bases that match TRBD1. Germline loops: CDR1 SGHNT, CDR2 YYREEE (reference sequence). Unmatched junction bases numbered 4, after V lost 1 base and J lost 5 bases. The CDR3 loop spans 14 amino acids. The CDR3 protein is CASSLYRGRDTQYF. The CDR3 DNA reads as TGTGCCAGCAGCTTGTACAGGGGACGAGATACGCAGTATTTT.